This T cell receptor (beta chain) was captured in a study of T cell responses to AZD1222 COVID-19 vaccine. Study results and caveats: Donors skewed white British and female; clonal diversity was possibly underestimated.

Sequencing used immunoSEQ multiplex PCR; TCRdb keeps in-frame clones, though not all of them. The sample shows some 160,000 clones, just over 90% of them seen only once. As to this clone: Its cognate antigen is unknown.

This CDR3 has 19 residues. The material was peripheral blood, obtained 28 days after the second AZD1222 dose. This receptor was obtained from an adult who received the AZD1222 COVID-19 vaccine. This chain uses TRBV1 with TRBJ2-2; the DNA was not used to check the table's D call, TRBD2. TRBV1 is assigned pseudogene status. This CDR3 reads CTSSQSTSGRWVNTGELFF. The CDR3 DNA follows: TGCACCAGCAGCCAAAGCACTAGCGGGAGATGGGTTAACACCGGGGAGCTGTTTTTT.